Following are 18 T cell receptor beta chains from one sample sequenced in a study of blood T cell repertoires in COVID-19. The table came from immunoSEQ multiplex PCR; TCRdb's copy has only in-frame clones and leaves some out. The repertoire holds about 250,000 clones, more than 65% seen once, with 3.4% in the top ten. The sample consisted of PBMCs or T cells enriched from blood (not recorded which). The receptor set was obtained from a man aged 45-60 years who had recovered from COVID-19.

The V call is TRBV5-1, the J call TRBJ1-1; 8 bases are a match to TRBD1. CDR1 is SGHRS, CDR2 YFSETQ, per germline. This CDR3 comprises 16 residues. Trimming took 6 bases from V and 5 from J; bases not matched to a gene: 15. The DNA of the CDR3 is TGCGCCAGCAACCCAACCAGGGGGCAGGGGATGACTGAAGCTTTCTTT. It specifies CASNPTRGQGMTEAFF. The variable domain in full, with the rest retrieved from reference TRBV5-1 and TRBJ1-1, is KAGVTQTPRYLIKTRGQQVTLSCSPISGHRSVSWYQQTPGQGLQFLFEYFSETQRNKGNFPGRFSGRQFSNSRSEMNVSTLELGDSALYLCASNPTRGQGMTEAFFGQGTRLTVV.

For this clone: The sample contains more than one DNA sequence encoding this CDR3. DNA of the CDR3: TGTGCCAGCAGCTTAGGACAGGGGGTATACGAGCAGTACTTC. This translates into CASSLGQGVYEQYF. This rearrangement joins TRBV11-2 to TRBJ2-7, with TRBD1 identical over 9 bases. CDR3 size: 14 residues. The V gene end was trimmed by 1 base and the J gene end by 4 bases; junction bases not matched to a gene: 2. In germline, CDR1 is SGHAT, CDR2 FQNNGV.

V and J are TRBV19 and TRBJ1-1, with TRBD1 matching 8 bases. J gave up 4 bases and V 5 bases, and 6 bases lay outside the gene matches. This CDR3 has 14 residues. Germline CDR1 and CDR2: LNHDA and SQIVND (reference sequence). The CDR3 DNA sequence: TGTGCCAGTAGTCCTCAGGGGGCTGGCACTGAAGCTTTCTTT. This encodes CASSPQGAGTEAFF.

The chain is built from TRBV20-1 and TRBJ2-1; the D gene is possibly TRBD1 (6 bases). Trimming removed 3 bases from V and 0 bases from J, with 18 bases in between. This CDR3 is built from 17 residues. Per the germline V gene, CDR1 is DFQATT and CDR2 is SNEGSKA (reference sequence). The CDR3 nucleotides read TGCAGTGCTAGTCTATTCGGGACACTGAGCTCCTACAATGAGCAGTTCTTC. This encodes CSASLFGTLSSYNEQFF.

V usage is TRBV19 and J usage is TRBJ2-5, with a tentative D call TRBD1 (6 bases). This CDR3 comprises 15 residues. The germline V and J ends were trimmed by 1 base and 1 base, with 10 bases remaining between them. Per germline, CDR1 LNHDA and CDR2 SQIVND (reference sequence). The CDR3 DNA follows: TGTGCCAGTAGTATAGGGGGGACATTCCAAGAGACCCAGTACTTC. It yields the protein CASSIGGTFQETQYF.

The chain has TRBV14 and TRBJ2-1; TRBD2 matches 15 bases. Trimming cost V 4 bases and J 0 bases; bases outside gene matches: 16. Germline-derived CDR1 and CDR2 are SGHDN and FVKESK. The CDR3 contains 22 residues. CDR3 region: CASSRLTPGLAGGRRSYNEQFF. The CDR3 DNA sequence: TGTGCCAGCAGCCGATTGACCCCGGGACTAGCGGGAGGTAGGCGCTCCTACAATGAGCAGTTCTTC.

This sequence joins TRBV18 and TRBJ1-5; D may be TRBD1 (5 bases). CDR1 and CDR2 from the germline V gene are KGHSH and LQKENI. The length of the CDR3 is 14 residues. The V and J ends lost 6 bases and 0 bases respectively, with 9 bases between them. The CDR3 bases are TGTGCCAGCTCCCGGGGGGGTAGCAATCAGCCCCAGCATTTT. As protein: CASSRGGSNQPQHF.

The CDR3 spells CAITPRGTGDSGNTIYF. CDR3 bases: TGTGCCATCACCCCCCGAGGGACAGGAGACTCTGGAAACACCATATATTTT. This rearrangement joins TRBV10-3 to TRBJ1-3, with TRBD1 identical over 8 bases. The junction had 11 bases not matched to a gene; V was cut back by 7 bases and J by 0 bases. The CDR3 extends over 17 amino acids. CDR1 and CDR2 (germline): ENHRY, SYGVKD.

The gene calls are TRBV7-9 and TRBJ2-2; D possibly corresponds to TRBD1 (6 bases). Trimming stripped 5 bases from V and 5 bases from J, with 9 bases between. Germline loops: CDR1 SEHNR, CDR2 FQNEAQ (reference sequence). This CDR3 is built from 13 residues. The CDR3 region is CASSLRGTGELFF. The CDR3 nucleotides are TGTGCCAGCAGCCTCAGGGGTACCGGGGAGCTGTTTTTT.

This chain connects TRBV2 to TRBJ2-1, with 12 bases fitting TRBD2. This CDR3 comprises 14 residues. J was trimmed by 9 bases and V by 6 bases; bases with no gene match: 6. The V gene's germline CDR1 is SNHLY and CDR2 FYNNEI. As DNA, the CDR3 is TGTGCCAGCAGCCCTAGCGGGGGGGCCTCTGAGCAGTTCTTC. Translation gives CASSPSGGASEQFF.

The chain couples TRBV5-8 to TRBJ2-2; D is unresolved. The CDR3 consists of 13 residues. Trimming stripped 2 bases from V and 13 bases from J, with 15 bases between. Germline CDR1 reads SGHTS; CDR2 reads YDEGEE. The CDR3 sequence: CASSFLDSGRLFF. The CDR3 region has the DNA TGTGCCAGCAGCTTCTTAGATAGTGGGCGGCTGTTTTTT.

Only one count was recorded for this clone. This chain links TRBV19 with TRBJ2-1; 7 nucleotides agree with TRBD1. Germline assignment: CDR1 LNHDA and CDR2 SQIVND (reference sequence). The CDR3 runs 12 residues. The ends lost 6 bases at V and 4 bases at J; junction bases unmatched: 0. As DNA, the CDR3 is TGTGCCAGTAGGGACAGGTACAATGAGCAGTTCTTC. This gives the protein CASRDRYNEQFF.

The genes are TRBV2 and TRBJ1-3, with 9 bases identical to TRBD1. Germline trimming cut 5 bases from V and 0 bases from J; bases unmatched to any gene: 8. This CDR3 has 17 residues. CDR1 and CDR2 from the germline V gene are SNHLY and FYNNEI. CDR3 sequence reads: CASSPGTGSYSGNTIYF. As DNA, the CDR3 is TGTGCCAGCAGTCCGGGGACAGGGTCGTACTCTGGAAACACCATATATTTT.

The chain recombines TRBV11-2 with TRBJ2-3; weak D call: TRBD2 (6 bases). The CDR3 loop spans 17 amino acids. The ends were cut back, 6 bases at V and 0 bases at J, with 19 bases in the middle. Germline V gene lookup returns CDR1 SGHAT and CDR2 FQNNGV. This CDR3 is CASSRRAPPESTDTQYF. The CDR3 DNA reads as TGTGCCAGCAGTCGGAGGGCCCCACCGGAAAGCACAGATACGCAGTATTTT.

V usage is TRBV2 and J usage is TRBJ1-3, with a possible D match to TRBD1 (6 bases). The CDR3 is 15 amino acids. Per germline, CDR1 SNHLY and CDR2 FYNNEI. V shed 6 bases and J shed 6 bases, with 18 bases lying between them. In DNA, the CDR3 is TGTGCCAGCAGCCTTACCGGGACAACAACAAACACCATATATTTT. It is translated as CASSLTGTTTNTIYF.

This chain joins TRBV19 and TRBJ1-1, with D possibly matching TRBD1 (6 bases). CDR1 and CDR2 from the germline V gene are LNHDA and SQIVND (reference sequence). V shed 3 bases and J shed 0 bases, with 14 bases lying between them. The CDR3 spans 16 residues. CDR3: CASSIPPGHLNTEAFF. CDR3 nucleotide sequence: TGTGCCAGTAGTATTCCGCCGGGACACCTGAACACTGAAGCTTTCTTT.

The chain links TRBV2 to TRBJ1-5, with 7 bases that match TRBD1. J lost 0 bases, V lost 8 bases, and 7 bases had no gene match. Germline V gene data show CDR1 as SNHLY and CDR2 as FYNNEI. CDR3 length: 15 residues. The CDR3 DNA reads as TGTGCCAGCGGGCGGGACAGCTATAGCAATCAGCCCCAGCATTTT. Its protein is CASGRDSYSNQPQHF.

This chain links TRBV7-2 with TRBJ2-6, with 10 nucleotides matching TRBD1. V gave up 4 bases and J gave up 1 base; unmatched junction bases: 10. The length of the CDR3 is 19 residues. Germline V CDR1 and CDR2: SGHTA, FQGNSA. The CDR3 coding sequence is TGTGCCAGCAGCTACCGAGCCTCGGGACAGGGGTCTGGGGCCAACGTCCTGACTTTC. This encodes CASSYRASGQGSGANVLTF. The whole variable domain, remainder taken from reference TRBV7-2 and TRBJ2-6, is GAGVSQSPSNKVTEKGKDVELRCDPISGHTALYWYRQSLGQGLEFLIYFQGNSAPDKSGLPSDRFSAERTGGSVSTLTIQRTQQEDSAVYLCASSYRASGQGSGANVLTFGAGSRLTVL.